Only one count was recorded for the clone carrying this T cell receptor beta chain. The antigen remains unidentified. This specimen comes from a study of cytomegalovirus exposure and HLA in healthy donors. Across the whole study: The roughly 700 first-cohort repertoires shared a platform with the 120 or so validation repertoires, as reported in a later analysis.

Produced via immunoSEQ multiplex PCR; TCRdb's table is partial and in-frame only. The repertoire holds 150,000 to 160,000 clones, with approximately 86% as singletons. After removal of 6 bases from V and 4 bases from J, the junction contained 9 bases not matched to a gene. The germline gives CDR1 SNHLY, CDR2 FYNNEI. CDR3 length equals 15 residues. The donors were part of the 120-subject validation cohort, which stood apart from the approximately 630-subject first cohort. Whole-study findings and limits: The study labeled approximately 150 TCR beta chains cytomegalovirus-associated. Cytomegalovirus status, reportedly, was diagnosed with high specificity and sensitivity by the classifier.

V and J are TRBV2 and TRBJ1-1, with 9 bases aligning to TRBD1. This clonotype was sampled from a man between 18 and 29 years old in good health and CMV-seropositive. The sequencing sample was made of PBMCs. CDR3 region: CASSVTGGLGTEAFF. The CDR3 DNA sequence: TGTGCCAGCAGCGTGACAGGGGGGCTTGGCACTGAAGCTTTCTTT.